This entry features one T cell receptor beta chain sequence. The sample comes from a study of OX40 agonist ivuxolimab in advanced cancers. Study in general: Partial responses were achieved by three patients, one with hepatocellular carcinoma and two with cutaneous melanoma.

The repertoire was sequenced with immunoSEQ multiplex PCR; TCRdb's copy has only in-frame clones and lacks some. The data show 25,000 to 30,000 clones, 65% to 90% seen once. Peripheral blood came from all dose cohorts at three timepoints. The CDR3 is 16 residues long. With 3 bases clipped from V and 0 bases from J, the junction kept 3 bases outside the gene matches. Germline CDR1 is SGDLS and CDR2 is YYNGEE. V and J are TRBV9 and TRBJ2-3; 11 bases fit TRBD2. The sequences come from CD4+ or CD8+ T cells sorted from blood, collected in a trial of the OX40 agonist ivuxolimab. The TCR originated in an adult with an advanced solid tumor such as melanoma, head and neck, liver or kidney cancer. The CDR3 DNA sequence: TGTGCCAGCAGCGCCGCTAGCGGGGGGAGCACAGATACGCAGTATTTT. It encodes CASSAASGGSTDTQYF.